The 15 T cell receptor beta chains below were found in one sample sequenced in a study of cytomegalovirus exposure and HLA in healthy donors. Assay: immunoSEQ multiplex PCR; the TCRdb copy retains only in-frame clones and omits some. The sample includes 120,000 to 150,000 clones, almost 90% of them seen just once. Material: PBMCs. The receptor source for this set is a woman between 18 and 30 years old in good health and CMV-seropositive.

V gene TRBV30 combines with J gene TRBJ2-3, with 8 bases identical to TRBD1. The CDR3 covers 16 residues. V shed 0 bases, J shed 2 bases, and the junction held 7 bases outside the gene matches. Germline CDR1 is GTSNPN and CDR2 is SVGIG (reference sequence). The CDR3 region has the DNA TGTGCCTGGAGTGTACGTTTGACAGGGGTCACAGATACGCAGTATTTT. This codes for CAWSVRLTGVTDTQYF. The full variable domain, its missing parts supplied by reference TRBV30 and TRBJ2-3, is SQTIHQWPATLVQPVGSPLSLECTVEGTSNPNLYWYRQAAGRGLQLLFYSVGIGQISSEVPQNLSASRPQDRQFILSSKKLLLSDSGFYLCAWSVRLTGVTDTQYFGPGTRLTVL.

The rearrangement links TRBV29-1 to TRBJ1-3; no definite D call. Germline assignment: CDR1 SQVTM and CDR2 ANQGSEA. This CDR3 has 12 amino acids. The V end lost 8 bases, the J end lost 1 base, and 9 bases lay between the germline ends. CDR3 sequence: CSMRESGNTIYF. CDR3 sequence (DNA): TGCAGCATGAGGGAGTCTGGAAACACCATATATTTT.

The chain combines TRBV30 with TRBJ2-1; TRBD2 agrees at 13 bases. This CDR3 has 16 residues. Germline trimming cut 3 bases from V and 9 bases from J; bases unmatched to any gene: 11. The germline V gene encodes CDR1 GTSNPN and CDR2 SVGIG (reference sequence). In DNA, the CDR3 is TGTGCCTGGAGACATACCGGGACTAGCGGGAAGAGTGAGCAGTTCTTC. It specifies CAWRHTGTSGKSEQFF.

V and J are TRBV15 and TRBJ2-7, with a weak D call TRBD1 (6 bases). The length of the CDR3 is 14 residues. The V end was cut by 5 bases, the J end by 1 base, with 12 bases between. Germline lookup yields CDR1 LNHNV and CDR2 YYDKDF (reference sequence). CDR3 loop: CATSSGVGSYEQYF. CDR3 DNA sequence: TGTGCCACCAGCTCAGGGGTAGGATCCTACGAGCAGTACTTC.

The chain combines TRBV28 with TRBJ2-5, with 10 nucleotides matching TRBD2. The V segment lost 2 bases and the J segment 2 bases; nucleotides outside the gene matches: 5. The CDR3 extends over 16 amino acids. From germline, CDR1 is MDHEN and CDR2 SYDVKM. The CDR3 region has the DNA TGTGCCAGCAGTTTACATAGCGGGAGGCAACAAGAGACCCAGTACTTC. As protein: CASSLHSGRQQETQYF.

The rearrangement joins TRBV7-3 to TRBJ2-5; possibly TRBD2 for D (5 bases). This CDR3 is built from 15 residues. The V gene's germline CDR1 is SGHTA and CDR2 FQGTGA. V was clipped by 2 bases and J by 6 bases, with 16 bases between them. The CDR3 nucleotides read TGTGCCAGCAGCTTAGCACTAGGCCTAGGACAGACCCAGTACTTC. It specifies CASSLALGLGQTQYF.

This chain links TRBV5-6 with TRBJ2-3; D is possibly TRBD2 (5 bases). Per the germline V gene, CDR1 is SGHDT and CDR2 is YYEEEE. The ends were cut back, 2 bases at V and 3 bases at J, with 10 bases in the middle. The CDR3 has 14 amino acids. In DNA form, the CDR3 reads TGTGCCAGCAGCTTCTTGGGGAGAACAGATACGCAGTATTTT. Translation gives CASSFLGRTDTQYF.

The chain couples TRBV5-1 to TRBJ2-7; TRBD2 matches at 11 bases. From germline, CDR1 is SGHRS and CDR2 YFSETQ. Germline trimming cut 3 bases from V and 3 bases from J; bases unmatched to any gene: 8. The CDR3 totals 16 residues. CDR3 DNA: TGCGCCAGCAGCTCCCTAGCGGGGGGCCGACTCTACGAGCAGTACTTC. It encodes CASSSLAGGRLYEQYF.

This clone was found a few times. DNA of the CDR3: TGTGCCAGCTTCCCCCTCATCTCCGGGACAGGGGGTGGCTACACCTTC. Protein product: CASFPLISGTGGGYTF. The J gene is TRBJ1-2, the V gene TRBV5-6; 11 nucleotides match TRBD1. V dropped 7 bases and J dropped 7; count of bases not matched to a gene: 15. The CDR3 runs to 16 residues. Looked up from germline, CDR1 is SGHDT and CDR2 is YYEEEE. Drawing the rest from reference TRBV5-6 and TRBJ1-2, the complete variable domain is DAGVTQSPTHLIKTRGQQVTLRCSPKSGHDTVSWYQQALGQGPQFIFQYYEEEERQRGNFPDRFSGHQFPNYSSELNVNALLLGDSALYLCASFPLISGTGGGYTFGSGTRLTVV.

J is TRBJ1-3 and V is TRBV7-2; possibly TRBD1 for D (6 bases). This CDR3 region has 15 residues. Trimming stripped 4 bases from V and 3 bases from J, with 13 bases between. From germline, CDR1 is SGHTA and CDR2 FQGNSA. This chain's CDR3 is CASSSSGTSGNTIYF. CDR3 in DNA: TGTGCCAGCAGCTCTAGCGGGACAAGTGGAAACACCATATATTTT.

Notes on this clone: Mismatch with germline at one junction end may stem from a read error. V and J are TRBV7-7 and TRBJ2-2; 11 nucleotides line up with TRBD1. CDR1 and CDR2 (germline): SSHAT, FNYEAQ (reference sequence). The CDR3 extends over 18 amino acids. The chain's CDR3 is CASSLHRWDRGKSGELFF. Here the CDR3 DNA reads TGTGCTAGCAGCTTACATCGCTGGGACAGGGGGAAATCGGGGGAGCTGTTTTTT. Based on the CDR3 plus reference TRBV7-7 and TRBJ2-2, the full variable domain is GAGVSQSPRYKVTKRGQDVTLRCDPISSHATLYWYQQALGQGPEFLTYFNYEAQPDKSGLPSDRFSAERPEGSISTLTIQRTEQRDSAMYRCASSLHRWDRGKSGELFFGEGSRLTVL.

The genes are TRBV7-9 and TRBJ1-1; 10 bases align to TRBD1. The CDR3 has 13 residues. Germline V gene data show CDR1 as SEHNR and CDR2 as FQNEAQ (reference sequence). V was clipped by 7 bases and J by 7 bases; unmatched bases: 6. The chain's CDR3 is CASTRGTGVEAFF. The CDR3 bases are TGTGCCAGCACCCGCGGGACAGGGGTTGAAGCTTTCTTT.

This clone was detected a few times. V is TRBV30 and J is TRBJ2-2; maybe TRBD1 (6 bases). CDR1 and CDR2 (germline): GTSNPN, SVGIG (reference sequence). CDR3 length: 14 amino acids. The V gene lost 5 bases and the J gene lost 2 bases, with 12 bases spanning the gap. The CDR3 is CAWLGQLNTGELFF. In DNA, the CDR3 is TGTGCCTGGCTAGGACAGCTAAACACCGGGGAGCTGTTTTTT.

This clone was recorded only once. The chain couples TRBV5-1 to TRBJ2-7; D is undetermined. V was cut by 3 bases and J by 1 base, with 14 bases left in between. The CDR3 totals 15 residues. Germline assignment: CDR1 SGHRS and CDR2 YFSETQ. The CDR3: CASSSAPAESYEQYF. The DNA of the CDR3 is TGCGCCAGCAGCTCGGCCCCGGCGGAGTCCTACGAGCAGTACTTC.

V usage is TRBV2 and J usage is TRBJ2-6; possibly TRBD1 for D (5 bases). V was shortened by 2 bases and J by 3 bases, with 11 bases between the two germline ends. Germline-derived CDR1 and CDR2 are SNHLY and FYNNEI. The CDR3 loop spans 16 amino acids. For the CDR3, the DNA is TGTGCCAGCAGTGAAACAGGACCTTTTGGGGCCAACGTCCTGACTTTC. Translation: CASSETGPFGANVLTF.